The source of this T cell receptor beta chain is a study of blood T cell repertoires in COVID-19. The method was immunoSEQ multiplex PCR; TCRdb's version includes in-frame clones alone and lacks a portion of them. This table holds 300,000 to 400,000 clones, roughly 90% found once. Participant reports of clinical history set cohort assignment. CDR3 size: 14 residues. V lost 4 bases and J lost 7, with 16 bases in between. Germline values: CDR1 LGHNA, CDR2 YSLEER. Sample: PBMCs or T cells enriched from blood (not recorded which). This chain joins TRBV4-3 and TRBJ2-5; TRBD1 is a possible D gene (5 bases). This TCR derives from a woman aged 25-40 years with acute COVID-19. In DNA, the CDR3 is TGCGCCAGCAGCCCAGGACACTCCCCGGGGACCCAGTACTTC. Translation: CASSPGHSPGTQYF.